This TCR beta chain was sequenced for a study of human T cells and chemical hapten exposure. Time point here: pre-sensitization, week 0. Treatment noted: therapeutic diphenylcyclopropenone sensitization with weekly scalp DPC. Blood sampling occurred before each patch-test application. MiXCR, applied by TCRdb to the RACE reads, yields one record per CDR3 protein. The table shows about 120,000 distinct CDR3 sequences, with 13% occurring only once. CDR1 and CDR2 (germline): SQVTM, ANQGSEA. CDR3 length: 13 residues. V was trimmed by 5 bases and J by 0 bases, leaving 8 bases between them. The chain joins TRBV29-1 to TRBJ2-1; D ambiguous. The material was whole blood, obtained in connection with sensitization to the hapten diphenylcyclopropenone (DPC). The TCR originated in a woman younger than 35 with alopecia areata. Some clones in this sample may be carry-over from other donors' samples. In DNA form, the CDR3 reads TGCAGCGTTCTTAGCAACTCCTACAATGAGCAGTTCTTC. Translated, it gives CSVLSNSYNEQFF.